This T cell receptor beta chain stems from a study of brain T cells in children with intractable seizures (dated by TCRdb to the early 2020s). Describing the broader study: Resected brain tissue from some 49 pediatric epilepsy surgery cases was initially screened for immune gene transcripts with a NanoString immunology panel. Among the roughly twelve selected surgery cases, eight also had pre-surgery blood sequenced, leaving four with brain tissue only. Study-level results and caveats: Because sequencing depth was different between pre-surgery and post-surgery blood, clones absent from the pre-surgery sample may reflect undersampling. The patients' HCMV serostatus was not known, and viral specificity was inferred solely from CDR3 sequence similarity.

Reading the label with the study, this specimen's time point is: resected brain tissue, or blood drawn just prior to surgery. The surgery cases with the highest brain T cell transcript signatures were chosen for TCR beta chain sequencing of brain tissue, and also of blood when blood was available. Before surgery, patients had received at least one anti-epileptic drug. TCR-sequenced patients were children with drug-resistant epilepsy due to tuberous sclerosis complex, focal cortical dysplasia, Rasmussen encephalitis or hemimegalencephaly. Blood samples were collected immediately before the epilepsy surgery. Bulk genomic DNA was extracted from unsorted brain tissue and whole blood with the Monarch genomic DNA purification kit. On this clone: Its antigen is still unknown. Per-base qualities were not stored, and no clone one base away is much larger.

TCR beta chain sequences were generated from genomic DNA using the immunoSEQ assay. Concerning the study's data processing: CDR3 sequences not starting with the conserved framework cysteine at position 104 were manually removed. Clonality was calculated as one minus the normalized Shannon's Diversity Index, with values ranging from 0 (maximal diversity) to 1 (oligoclonal). Differences in the frequency of the same CDR3 between samples, such as brain versus blood, were assessed with chi-squared comparison-of-proportions tests. Public clonotypes were identified by searching immuneACCESS, and similarity to known antiviral clonotypes was assessed with the VDJdb browser. The clones in this table, taken by TCRdb from immuneACCESS, are in-frame only. Not every clone is retained; where verified, under half of the shortfall comes from an unresolved V gene, and the cause of the rest is unknown. The D gene and trimming were derived from the DNA, and the V and J assignments and clone size from that table. The sample has 100,000 to 120,000 clones on record, approximately 94% of them singletons. 3.8% of the sample is taken by the ten largest.

The CDR3 sequence holds 14 residues, the cysteine and phenylalanine included. Only the CDR3 DNA stays, 42 bases, in frame from base 1. The germline V gene gives CDR1 as LGHNT and CDR2 as FRNRAP. V loses 2 bases, J loses 0 bases, and the germline ends lie 7 bases apart. This TCR derives from a boy younger than two with hemimegalencephaly and intractable seizures. The V and J segments used are TRBV12-5 and TRBJ1-2, with the D gene uncertain. The specimen comprised peripheral blood, sampled at surgery. The bases read TGTGCTAGTGGTTTGTCGGTGGCTAACTATGGCTACACCTTC. The encoded protein is CASGLSVANYGYTF.